This TCR beta chain was recorded in a study of shared clonotypes between healthy human individuals. At the level of the study: The study drew on two women and three men aged 18 to 49 as donors.

As defined, naive CD8 cells were CD45RO-negative and positively selected for CCR7, with terminally differentiated effector memory CD45RA+ cells excluded. Findings of the study overall: Of the naive CD4 clonotypes, about 5% were shared across several donors.

Remarks on this clone: Its antigen is unidentified.

Data came from immunoSEQ multiplex PCR; TCRdb stores just in-frame clones and leaves some out. Seen here are 750,000 to 1,000,000 clones, about 91% observed once, and the top ten hold 20% to 30%. The sequence derives from a man aged 25 to 40 in good health. The sequenced material came from naive CD8+ T cells sorted from blood.

The DNA of the CDR3 is TGTGCCAGCACCCCGCTAGGACCGAACACCGGGGAGCTGTTTTTT. This codes for CASTPLGPNTGELFF. The V gene is TRBV27, the J gene TRBJ2-2; no clear D. Germline CDR1 and CDR2: MNHEY and SMNVEV (reference sequence). The CDR3 runs 15 residues. The V end lost 7 bases, the J end lost 0 bases, and 12 bases lay between the germline ends.